The 19 T cell receptor beta chains below were found in one sample sequenced in a study of T-cell memory formation after mild COVID-19. TCRdb reprocessed the 5' RACE reads with MiXCR, giving one entry per CDR3 protein. The table records about 340,000 distinct CDR3 sequences, around 20% of them present only once. The source material was PBMCs or a T cell subset sorted from them (not recorded which). The receptors here all came from an adult woman who had mild COVID-19 (a few samples of this study predate the infection). Cell type and time point are not known.

This clonotype has a handful of counts. V and J are TRBV27 and TRBJ1-6; a weak D match, TRBD1 (6 bases). Germline lookup yields CDR1 MNHEY and CDR2 SMNVEV (reference sequence). The CDR3 loop spans 15 amino acids. V was trimmed by 5 bases and J by 7 bases, leaving 15 bases between them. CDR3 sequence reads: CASSLQGRRNSPLHF. DNA for the CDR3: TGTGCCAGCAGTCTACAGGGACGAAGGAATTCACCCCTCCACTTT.

The rearrangement joins TRBV12-3 or TRBV12-4 to TRBJ2-1; D unresolved. The CDR3 totals 14 residues. The germline V and J ends were trimmed by 5 bases and 0 bases, with 8 bases remaining between them. The CDR3, as DNA: TGTGCCAGCAGTGTGGAAAGCTCCTACAATGAGCAGTTCTTC. It yields the protein CASSVESSYNEQFF.

There are a few counts of this clonotype. V usage is TRBV29-1 and J usage is TRBJ2-1, with TRBD2 matching over 10 bases. The ends lost 7 bases at V and 7 bases at J; junction bases unmatched: 4. Germline loops: CDR1 SQVTM, CDR2 ANQGSEA. The CDR3 is made up of 12 amino acids. CDR3 residues: CSARTSGNEQFF. CDR3 sequence (DNA): TGCAGCGCTAGGACTAGCGGTAATGAGCAGTTCTTC.

CDR3 DNA sequence: TGTGCCAGCAGTTACGCTAGCGGGAGGGCCTACGAGCAGTACTTC. It encodes CASSYASGRAYEQYF. The chain recombines TRBV6-6 with TRBJ2-7; TRBD2 agrees at 12 bases. The CDR3 loop spans 15 amino acids. V lost 2 bases to trimming and J lost 2 bases; unmatched junction nucleotides: 1. Germline CDR1 is MNHNY and CDR2 is SVGAGI (reference sequence).

This sequence joins TRBV25-1 and TRBJ2-7; no firm D call. In germline, CDR1 is MGHDK, CDR2 SYGVNS. Deletions cut 4 bases from V and 4 bases from J, with 5 bases between. CDR3 length: 11 amino acids. In DNA, the CDR3 is TGTGCCAGCAGTGGGATGTACGAGCAGTACTTC. Its translation is CASSGMYEQYF.

This clonotype was counted a few times. The rearrangement joins TRBV12-3 or TRBV12-4 to TRBJ1-3, with D unclear. This CDR3 comprises 18 residues. Trimming removed 2 bases at V and 5 bases at J, with 22 bases between. The CDR3 is CASSLWQPWTLSRNTIYF. The DNA for the CDR3 is TGTGCCAGCAGTTTATGGCAGCCCTGGACCCTCTCGCGAAACACCATATATTTT.

The genes are TRBV3-1 and TRBJ1-6; 9 bases fit TRBD1. CDR1 is LGHDT and CDR2 is YNNKEL in the germline V gene (reference sequence). The CDR3 is made up of 16 amino acids. V shed 4 bases and J 8 bases; nucleotides not matched to a gene: 9. The chain's CDR3 is CASSLTGTGRHSPLHF. The CDR3 DNA follows: TGTGCCAGCAGCCTTACCGGGACAGGGCGGCATTCACCCCTCCACTTT. Together with reference TRBV3-1 and TRBJ1-6, the CDR3 gives the full variable domain: DTAVSQTPKYLVTQMGNDKSIKCEQNLGHDTMYWYKQDSKKFLKIMFSYNNKELIINETVPNRFSPKSPDKAHLNLHINSLELGDSAVYFCASSLTGTGRHSPLHFGNGTRLTVT.

The table lists this clonotype with a few counts. The V and J genes are TRBV4-1 and TRBJ2-2; D call uncertain. Germline V CDR1 and CDR2: MGHRA, YSYEKL. V was pared by 5 bases and J by 2 bases, with 12 bases between. The CDR3 has 15 amino acids. Here the CDR3 reads CASSGDGRNTGELFF. Written as DNA, the CDR3 is TGCGCCAGCAGCGGGGATGGACGTAACACCGGGGAGCTGTTTTTT.

The chain employs TRBV5-1 and TRBJ1-3, with 9 bases aligning to TRBD1. The length of the CDR3 is 15 residues. Germline loops: CDR1 SGHRS, CDR2 YFSETQ. V shed 0 bases and J 6 bases; nucleotides not matched to a gene: 4. CDR3 sequence: CASSLDGTGTNTIYF. The DNA for the CDR3 is TGCGCCAGCAGCTTGGATGGGACAGGGACAAACACCATATATTTT. The complete variable domain, with remaining parts taken from reference TRBV5-1 and TRBJ1-3, reads KAGVTQTPRYLIKTRGQQVTLSCSPISGHRSVSWYQQTPGQGLQFLFEYFSETQRNKGNFPGRFSGRQFSNSRSEMNVSTLELGDSALYLCASSLDGTGTNTIYFGEGSWLTVV.

The chain links TRBV7-2 to TRBJ2-7, with TRBD1 matching over 10 bases. Trimming took 3 bases from V and 4 from J; bases not matched to a gene: 6. Germline V gene sequence: CDR1 SGHTA, CDR2 FQGNSA. CDR3 length equals 15 residues. CDR3 sequence (DNA): TGTGCCAGCAGCTTGGTGACAGGGGGCTTATACGAGCAGTACTTC. It encodes CASSLVTGGLYEQYF.

The table lists this clonotype with many counts. V usage is TRBV18 and J usage is TRBJ1-2, with 12 nucleotides matching TRBD1. Germline loops: CDR1 KGHSH, CDR2 LQKENI. The CDR3 loop spans 15 amino acids. V lost 6 bases and J lost 4; bases outside the gene matches: 6. The DNA for the CDR3 is TGTGCCAGCTCCCCGGGACAGGGGGCCCTCTATGGCTACACCTTC. Translating gives CASSPGQGALYGYTF.

This clonotype was recorded at least ten times. The rearrangement links TRBV7-3 to TRBJ2-3; no clear D gene. Trimming shortened V by 6 bases and J by 6 bases, and 13 bases separated the two germline ends. Germline V gene lookup returns CDR1 SGHTA and CDR2 FQGTGA. The length of the CDR3 is 13 residues. The CDR3 nucleotides read TGTGCCAGCAGGCCCCCGCCTTGGGATACGCAGTATTTT. Translation gives CASRPPPWDTQYF. Full variable domain (outside the CDR3, taken from reference TRBV7-3 and TRBJ2-3): GAGVSQTPSNKVTEKGKYVELRCDPISGHTALYWYRQSLGQGPEFLIYFQGTGAADDSGLPNDRFFAVRPEGSVSTLKIQRTERGDSAVYLCASRPPPWDTQYFGPGTRLTVL.

This clonotype was observed at least ten times. The rearrangement links TRBV21-1 to TRBJ2-7; the table calls TRBD2, which could not be checked here. TRBV21-1 is a documented pseudogene. This CDR3 is built from 12 residues. The DNA of the CDR3 is TGTGCCAGCTGCCGGGCCGCCTACGAGCAGTACTTC. Protein sequence: CASCRAAYEQYF.

This clonotype turned up a few times. The chain couples TRBV3-1 to TRBJ2-3; 7 nucleotides agree with TRBD2. V trimming: 4 bases; J trimming: 3 bases; junction bases outside the gene matches: 13. Per germline, CDR1 LGHDT and CDR2 YNNKEL (reference sequence). The CDR3 is 17 residues long. CDR3 loop: CASSLRRGRDSTDTQYF. The CDR3 DNA reads TGTGCCAGCAGCCTACGCCGTGGGAGGGATAGTACAGATACGCAGTATTTT.

V gene TRBV4-2 combines with J gene TRBJ2-5; D call uncertain. Germline values: CDR1 LGHNA, CDR2 YNFKEQ. Trimming pared 0 bases from V and 4 bases from J, leaving 18 bases between. The CDR3 has 17 residues. The CDR3 here is CASSQDIPARRSETQYF. The CDR3 nucleotides read TGTGCCAGCAGCCAAGATATACCTGCAAGAAGGTCAGAGACCCAGTACTTC.

This clonotype was picked up a small number of times. The J gene is TRBJ2-3, the V gene TRBV7-2, with 9 bases that match TRBD2. Germline values: CDR1 SGHTA, CDR2 FQGNSA. Unmatched junction bases numbered 6, after V lost 8 bases and J lost 0 bases. The CDR3 extends over 15 amino acids. The CDR3 DNA sequence: TGTGCCAGCGGATTAGCGGGAGTGAGCACAGATACGCAGTATTTT. Protein: CASGLAGVSTDTQYF.

This clonotype was recorded a few times. The chain joins TRBV7-2 to TRBJ2-1, with TRBD2 matching 7 bases. The V segment lost 5 bases and the J segment 9 bases; nucleotides outside the gene matches: 7. CDR1 and CDR2 from the germline V gene are SGHTA and FQGNSA. The CDR3 runs to 13 residues. The CDR3 DNA sequence: TGTGCCAGCAGCCAGCGGGATCGCGGTGAGCAGTTCTTC. Protein: CASSQRDRGEQFF.

This clonotype was seen only a few times. As DNA, the CDR3 is TGTGCCAGCAGCTTAAGAGTGACAGGGGGCCAAGGTTGGCGAGAGACCCAGTACTTC. Protein sequence: CASSLRVTGGQGWRETQYF. The V gene is TRBV7-8, the J gene TRBJ2-5; 10 bases map to TRBD1. Per the germline V gene, CDR1 is SGHVS and CDR2 is FQNEAQ. Trimming at V came to 2 bases and at J to 4 bases, leaving 16 bases not matched to a gene. The CDR3 covers 19 residues. Using reference TRBV7-8 and TRBJ2-5 for the parts outside the CDR3, the full variable domain is GAGVSQSPRYKVAKRGQDVALRCDPISGHVSLFWYQQALGQGPEFLTYFQNEAQLDKSGLPSDRFFAERPEGSVSTLKIQRTQQEDSAVYLCASSLRVTGGQGWRETQYFGPGTRLLVL.

This clonotype was picked up a small number of times. The chain employs TRBV12-3 or TRBV12-4 and TRBJ1-2, with TRBD1 identical over 7 bases. Trimming removed 6 bases from V and 7 bases from J; junction bases left unmatched: 8. This CDR3 is 13 amino acids long. CDR3 loop: CASSPDREAGYTF. CDR3 bases: TGTGCCAGCAGCCCCGACAGGGAGGCTGGCTACACCTTC.